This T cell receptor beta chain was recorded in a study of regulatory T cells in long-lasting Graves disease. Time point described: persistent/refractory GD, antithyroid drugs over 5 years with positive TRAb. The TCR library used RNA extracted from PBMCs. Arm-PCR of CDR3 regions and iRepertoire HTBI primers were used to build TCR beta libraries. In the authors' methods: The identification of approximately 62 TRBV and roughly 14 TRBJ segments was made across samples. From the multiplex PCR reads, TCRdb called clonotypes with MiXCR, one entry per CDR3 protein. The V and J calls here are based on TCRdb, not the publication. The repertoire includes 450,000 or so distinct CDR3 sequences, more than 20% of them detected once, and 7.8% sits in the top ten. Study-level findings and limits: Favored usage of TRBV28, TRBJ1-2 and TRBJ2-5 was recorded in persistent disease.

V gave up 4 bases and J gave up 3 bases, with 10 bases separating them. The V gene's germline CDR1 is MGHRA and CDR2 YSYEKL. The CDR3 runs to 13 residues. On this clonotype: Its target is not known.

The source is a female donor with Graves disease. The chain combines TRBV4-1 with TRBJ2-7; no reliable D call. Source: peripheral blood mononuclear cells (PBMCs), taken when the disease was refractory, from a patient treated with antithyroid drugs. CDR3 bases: TGCGCCAGCAGCCCAGCCGACAACTACGAGCAGTACTTC. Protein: CASSPADNYEQYF.